Listed here are 5 T cell receptor beta chains from one sample, sequenced in a study of OX40 agonist ivuxolimab in advanced cancers. Some clones are missing from TCRdb's copy, which holds only in-frame ones; the method was immunoSEQ multiplex PCR. The profile shows fewer than 70,000 clones, about 79% of them singletons. The source was CD4+ or CD8+ T cells sorted from blood, collected in a trial of the OX40 agonist ivuxolimab. These receptors were taken from an adult with an advanced solid tumor such as melanoma, head and neck, liver or kidney cancer.

The chain carries TRBV29-1 and TRBJ2-7; 7 bases match TRBD2. The CDR3 runs 12 residues. Germline CDR1 and CDR2: SQVTM and ANQGSEA. The V gene end was trimmed by 5 bases and the J gene end by 6 bases; junction bases not matched to a gene: 7. CDR3 residues: CSVRPPGGEQYF. For the CDR3, the DNA is TGCAGCGTTCGGCCTCCGGGGGGCGAGCAGTACTTC.

This clone has just a few counts. The CDR3 reads CASSLRSSGRAQETQYF. CDR3 nucleotide sequence: TGCGCCAGCAGCTTGCGTTCTAGCGGGAGGGCCCAAGAGACCCAGTACTTC. The genes are TRBV5-1 and TRBJ2-5, with 12 bases aligning to TRBD2. Germline assignment: CDR1 SGHRS and CDR2 YFSETQ. The CDR3 contains 17 residues. V lost 1 base and J lost 1; bases outside the gene matches: 5.

This clone was counted once. The chain combines TRBV11-2 with TRBJ2-2, with a tentative D call TRBD2 (6 bases). Germline CDR1 is SGHAT and CDR2 is FQNNGV. Trimming took off 3 bases at V and 6 bases at J, with 11 bases between the two ends. The CDR3 is 14 amino acids. In DNA, the CDR3 is TGTGCCAGCAGCTTTGCAGGGAGGCCCGGGGAGCTGTTTTTT. As protein: CASSFAGRPGELFF.

The chain links TRBV5-1 to TRBJ2-1, with TRBD1 matching 7 bases. The germline V gene encodes CDR1 SGHRS and CDR2 YFSETQ. V gave up 2 bases and J gave up 8 bases; unmatched junction bases: 16. This CDR3 spans 17 amino acids. CDR3 sequence (DNA): TGCGCCAGCAGCTTAATGCCAGACGACAGGGTGATATATGAGCAGTTCTTC. It yields the protein CASSLMPDDRVIYEQFF.

The chain is built from TRBV27 and TRBJ2-1; 9 nucleotides align to TRBD2. The J segment lost 9 bases and the V segment lost 7 bases, leaving 16 bases of the junction unmatched. The germline V gene has CDR1 MNHEY and CDR2 SMNVEV (reference sequence). This CDR3 is 16 amino acids long. In DNA form, the CDR3 reads TGTGCCAGCACTACCGGGAGGGCGGGAGGGCCGATTGAGCAGTTCTTC. Translated: CASTTGRAGGPIEQFF.